This is a list of T cell receptor beta chains from one sample in a study of long-term antiretroviral therapy in people with HIV. Repertoires were generated with immunoSEQ multiplex PCR, while TCRdb's copy carries only in-frame clones and drops some. The sample lists 26,000 or so clones, 70% to 90% occurring once. Sequencing used unsorted PBMCs, obtained 1.9 years after starting antiretroviral therapy. All receptors derive from a woman aged 30 to 39 with HIV. CDR3s include the opening cysteine and the closing phenylalanine or tryptophan. D genes are given only for firm matches. Part of the rows lack a size; the others show once, few, many or a class for expanded clones.

J gene	D gene	clone size	V gene	CDR3 DNA	CDR3 protein
TRBJ1-5	NA	NA	TRBV28	TGTGCCAGCAGTCACCCGGACGATAGCAATCAGCCCCAGCATTTT	CASSHPDDSNQPQHF
TRBJ2-1	TRBD1	NA	TRBV2	TGTGCCAGCAGAGGGGACAGGGGGCTTTACAATGAGCAGTTCTTC	CASRGDRGLYNEQFF
TRBJ2-1	TRBD2	NA	TRBV4-1	TGCGCCAGCAGCCAGCCAGGGACTAGCTCCTACAATGAGCAGTTCTTC	CASSQPGTSSYNEQFF
TRBJ1-5	NA	NA	TRBV12-5	TGTGCTAGTGTAGGGTCATGGGACAATCAGCCCCAGCATTTT	CASVGSWDNQPQHF
TRBJ1-6	TRBD1	NA	TRBV6-5	TGTGCCAGCAGTTACCAGGGGACAGGGGTATCACCCCTCCACTTT	CASSYQGTGVSPLHF
TRBJ1-3	NA	NA	TRBV19	TGTGCCAGTAGTATCAGTAGCGGCGGCCGCTCTGGAAACACCATATATTTT	CASSISSGGRSGNTIYF
TRBJ2-3	TRBD2	NA	TRBV18	TGTGCCAGCTCACCTACAGGGACTAGCGGGGGGAGCACAGATACGCAGTATTTT	CASSPTGTSGGSTDTQYF
TRBJ1-2	TRBD1	few	TRBV27	TGTGCCAGCAGTCTAACTCAGGGGGCTTGGGGAGATGGCTACACCTTC	CASSLTQGAWGDGYTF
TRBJ2-1	NA	once	TRBV4-2	TGTGCCAGCAGCCAAGATTGGACAGTCTACAATGAGCAGTTCTTC	CASSQDWTVYNEQFF
TRBJ1-1	NA	NA	TRBV28	TGTGCCAGCAGTTTAGGAGGGGCGCAAACTGAAGCTTTCTTT	CASSLGGAQTEAFF
TRBJ1-4	NA	once	TRBV6-1	TGTGCCACCGGGAGGGACATTAATGAAAAACTGTTTTTT	CATGRDINEKLFF
TRBJ1-1	TRBD1	NA	TRBV6-1	TGTGCCAGCAGTGAATTAGACAGGGAAAACACTGAAGCTTTCTTT	CASSELDRENTEAFF
TRBJ2-3	TRBD2	NA	TRBV7-2	TGTGCCAGCAGCTTAGCGTCTGGCGGGGGGGCAGATACGCAGTATTTT	CASSLASGGGADTQYF
TRBJ2-1	TRBD1	NA	TRBV7-8	TGTGCCAGCAGCCCGCGGCCGGGACAGCGCAATGAGCAGTTCTTC	CASSPRPGQRNEQFF
TRBJ2-6	NA	NA	TRBV10-2	TGCGCCAGCAGGGGGCCACGGACGGACCCTGGGGCCAACGTCCTGACTTTC	CASRGPRTDPGANVLTF
TRBJ1-6	TRBD1	few	TRBV11-1	TGTGCCAGCAGCTTAGGACAGGGTGGCTCACCCCTCCACTTT	CASSLGQGGSPLHF
TRBJ2-7	NA	NA	TRBV30	TGTGCCTGGAGTCAAGGACAGTATCGCGAGCAGTACTTC	CAWSQGQYREQYF
TRBJ2-3	NA	NA	TRBV5-1	TGCGCCAGCAGCTTGGGTAACACAGATACGCAGTATTTT	CASSLGNTDTQYF
TRBJ1-5	NA	NA	TRBV19	TGTGCCAGTAGTATAGGGAGGTTTAGCAATCAGCCCCAGCATTTT	CASSIGRFSNQPQHF
TRBJ2-3	TRBD2	NA	TRBV18	TGTGCCAGCTCACCACCTCCTAGCGGGGGGATTACCTCCACAGATACGCAGTATTTT	CASSPPPSGGITSTDTQYF
TRBJ2-3	NA	NA	TRBV5-1	TGCGCCAGCAGCTTGGGACAGGCCACTAGCACAGATACGCAGTATTTT	CASSLGQATSTDTQYF
TRBJ2-6	NA	NA	TRBV6-5	TGTGCCAGCAGCTCGCGATTGGGGGGGGCCAACGTCCTGACTTTC	CASSSRLGGANVLTF
TRBJ2-7	NA	NA	TRBV15	TGTGCCACCAGCATTTCCAGCAGGGGCATAAACTACGAGCAGTACTTC	CATSISSRGINYEQYF
TRBJ1-3	NA	NA	TRBV19	TGTGCCAGTGGGAGTGACAGCCCCTCTGGAAACACCATATATTTT	CASGSDSPSGNTIYF
TRBJ2-5	NA	NA	TRBV29-1	TGCGCCTCGGAGGGGGTTGAGACCCAGTACTTC	CASEGVETQYF
TRBJ2-1	NA	NA	TRBV6-1	TGTGCCAGCAGTCCAGGACCCGGTCGGGACAATGAGCAGTTCTTC	CASSPGPGRDNEQFF
TRBJ1-1	NA	NA	TRBV18	TGTGCCAGCTCACCACCGGTAGGGGGTTTCGGCACTGAAGCTTTCTTT	CASSPPVGGFGTEAFF
TRBJ2-5	NA	NA	TRBV2	TGTGCCAGCAGTGCTTCCCTGCCGGTTGCAACTGTGACCCAGTACTTC	CASSASLPVATVTQYF
TRBJ1-1	NA	NA	TRBV10-1	TGCGCCAGCAGTGAACGGACAGTAGGCACTGAAGCTTTCTTT	CASSERTVGTEAFF
TRBJ1-1	NA	NA	TRBV6-6	TGTGCCAGCACTCGGGGACCTGGAACAGCTGAAGCTTTCTTT	CASTRGPGTAEAFF
TRBJ2-3	NA	NA	TRBV7-2	TGTGCCAGCAGCCACGGAGGTAGCACAGATACGCAGTATTTT	CASSHGGSTDTQYF
TRBJ1-5	NA	NA	TRBV9	TGTGCCAGCAGCGTAGGCAGGGTCGATCAGCCCCAGCATTTT	CASSVGRVDQPQHF
TRBJ1-3	TRBD1	NA	TRBV27	TGTGCCAGCAGTCCTACAGGGGTTGGAAACACCATATATTTT	CASSPTGVGNTIYF
TRBJ1-2	TRBD1	NA	TRBV5-1	TGCGCCAGCAGCTGGGGGACAGTGGCAAACTACACCTTC	CASSWGTVANYTF
TRBJ2-1	NA	NA	TRBV4-1	TGCGCCAGCAGCCAAGCCGCCCAAGAGCAGTTCTTC	CASSQAAQEQFF
TRBJ2-4	TRBD1	NA	TRBV7-6	TGTGCCAGCAGCCAAGGAGGGACAGGGGCCAAAAACATTCAGTACTTC	CASSQGGTGAKNIQYF
TRBJ1-5	NA	NA	TRBV6-1	TGTGCCAGCAGTGAAGGTGTTGGAGGGTACAGTAGCAATCAGCCCCAGCATTTT	CASSEGVGGYSSNQPQHF
TRBJ2-7	NA	once	TRBV28	TGTGCCAGCAAAGGGACACGGGGGTCCTACGAGCAGTACTTC	CASKGTRGSYEQYF
TRBJ2-7	NA	NA	TRBV4-2	TGTGCCAGCAGCCAAGCCTACGAGCAGTACTTC	CASSQAYEQYF
TRBJ1-4	NA	NA	TRBV10-3	TGTGCCATCTCCCAGGGGTTGGGTGAAAAACTGTTTTTT	CAISQGLGEKLFF
TRBJ2-2	NA	NA	TRBV2	TGTGCCAGCAGAAAACAGGGCGACACCGGGGAGCTGTTTTTT	CASRKQGDTGELFF
TRBJ2-5	TRBD2	once	TRBV7-8	TGTGCCAGCAGCTTAGGCATTAAGCGGGGGGGCGGAGAGACCCAGTACTTC	CASSLGIKRGGGETQYF
TRBJ1-2	TRBD1	NA	TRBV19	TGTGCCAGTAGTACCCCATACAGGGGGCGAGGCTACACCTTC	CASSTPYRGRGYTF
TRBJ1-1	NA	NA	TRBV7-7	TGTGCCAGCAGCTTCAGGGTGAACACTGAAGCTTTCTTT	CASSFRVNTEAFF
TRBJ1-1	TRBD1	NA	TRBV12-5	TGTGCTAGTGGTTCCCCCAGGGGGCGAGGGACTGAAGCTTTCTTT	CASGSPRGRGTEAFF
TRBJ2-6	NA	few	TRBV27	TGTGCCAGCAGTTTGGGCTCTGGGGCCAACGTCCTGACTTTC	CASSLGSGANVLTF
TRBJ2-5	NA	NA	TRBV2	TGTGCCAGCAGTGATAATACGGAGACCCAGTACTTC	CASSDNTETQYF
TRBJ1-1	TRBD1	NA	TRBV11-2	TGTGCCAGCAGCTTGACAGGGCAGGGGCCAGCTTTCTTT	CASSLTGQGPAFF
TRBJ2-1	NA	NA	TRBV27	TGTGCCAGCAGCCCTTTCTTAAACAATGAGCAGTTCTTC	CASSPFLNNEQFF
TRBJ2-3	NA	NA	TRBV2	TGTGCCAGCAGTATCCAGACAGGCACTAGCACAGATACGCAGTATTTT	CASSIQTGTSTDTQYF
TRBJ1-2	TRBD1	NA	TRBV5-1	TGCGCCAGCAGCGCCCTTGGGACAGCACTTTATGGCTACACCTTC	CASSALGTALYGYTF
TRBJ1-1	NA	NA	TRBV14	TGTGCCAGCAGCCCCCAGTGGGGTTGGGCCACTGAAGCTTTCTTT	CASSPQWGWATEAFF
TRBJ1-3	TRBD1	NA	TRBV30	TGTGCCTGGAGTCTTGGGACAGGGATTGGAAACACCATATATTTT	CAWSLGTGIGNTIYF
TRBJ1-2	NA	NA	TRBV29-1	TGCAGCGTTGAAGATCCCAGGGCCTACCTTTATGGCTACACCTTC	CSVEDPRAYLYGYTF
TRBJ1-1	NA	NA	TRBV30	TGTGCCTGGAGTGTAATTTTCGTCCCCGCGGGGACTGAAGCTTTCTTT	CAWSVIFVPAGTEAFF
TRBJ2-5	NA	NA	TRBV7-6	TGTGCCAGCAGCTTAGAACCTAGAACGGAGACCCAGTACTTC	CASSLEPRTETQYF
TRBJ1-3	TRBD1	NA	TRBV9	TGTGCCAGCAGCAAAGAACTACTGACAGGGCCTGGAAACACCATATATTTT	CASSKELLTGPGNTIYF
TRBJ1-5	NA	NA	TRBV2	TGTGCCAGCAGTGAAGTTTTACGACGGTTCAATCAGCCCCAGCATTTT	CASSEVLRRFNQPQHF